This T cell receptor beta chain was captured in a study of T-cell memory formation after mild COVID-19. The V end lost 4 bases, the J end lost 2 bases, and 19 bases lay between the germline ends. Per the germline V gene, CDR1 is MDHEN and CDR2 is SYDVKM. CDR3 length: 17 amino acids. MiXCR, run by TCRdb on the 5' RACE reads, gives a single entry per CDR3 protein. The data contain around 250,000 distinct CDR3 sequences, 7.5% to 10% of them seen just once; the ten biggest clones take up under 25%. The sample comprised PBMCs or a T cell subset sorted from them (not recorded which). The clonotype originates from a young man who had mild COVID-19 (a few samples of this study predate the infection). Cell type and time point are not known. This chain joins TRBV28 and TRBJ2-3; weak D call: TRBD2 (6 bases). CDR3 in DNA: TGTGCCAGCAGTTCCCCGACTAGGGGAGAGCCCACAGATACGCAGTATTTT. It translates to CASSSPTRGEPTDTQYF.